This record covers a single TCR beta chain. What antigen it recognizes has not been identified. Nothing much larger sits one base from this clone, and base qualities are not available. The TCR beta CDR3 regions were amplified from RNA transcripts. A first-round RT-PCR of the TCR CDR3 used the HTBI primer set with the Qiagen OneStep RT-PCR kit. Libraries were constructed in a second round of multiplex PCR, after which size selection and purification were carried out. Paired-end sequencing of the libraries was performed with 100 bp reads on an Illumina HiSeq2000. The authors' pipeline ran thus. SOAPnuke was used to process the raw data, with reads discarded if the reads contained adapters or uncalled bases, had a mean Phred below 15, or lacked an exact constant-primer or identifier match. High-quality paired reads were merged using COPE v1.2.5, and each unique nucleotide sequence was defined as a clonotype. MiTCR v1.1 was used to align the clonotypes against IMGT TRBV, TRBD and TRBJ reference segments. Analysis was restricted to V-J combinations with a frequency above 0.0001, which covered approximately 99% of repertoires. A TCS score was defined as the ratio of F50 (clonal expansion) to E x V (chaos), with BLOSUM62-based TCRdist applied between CDR3 peptides within each V-J. Welch's t-statistics and random forest reduced 450 to 600 V-J features to 13, which were used in a naive Bayes classifier (R e1071). Starting from the raw public reads, TCRdb applied fastp trimming at Q25, assembled clones with MiXCR and retained in-frame beta chains. Duplicate CDR3 protein sequences are folded into a single record with the most common DNA and genes. The V and J calls and clone size come from TCRdb's table, not from the authors' own analysis. The sample has roughly 700,000 distinct CDR3 sequences on record, roughly 15% of them singletons. The leading ten clones occupy roughly 10% of the sample.

This record comes from a study of T cells in Graves' hyperthyroidism and ophthalmopathy (dated by TCRdb to about 2019). The study in broad terms: Peripheral blood was collected at initial diagnosis, before any treatment. To identify distinguishing TCR V-J signatures, a discovery cohort of 95 to 100 patients was used, comprising 43 with Graves' ophthalmopathy and around 60 with stable Graves' hyperthyroidism. Prospective prediction of ophthalmopathy was tested in an independent validation cohort of fewer than 20 hyperthyroidism patients and some 17 patients who later progressed to ophthalmopathy. The roughly 90 discovery patients were divided at random into training and test sets in a 7:3 ratio. Thyroid tissue and blood T-cell repertoires from several Graves' hyperthyroidism patients were also compared in the study. After sampling, hyperthyroidism patients received methimazole starting at 30 mg daily, and ophthalmopathy patients received high-dose intravenous methylprednisolone. According to the paper, TCR Vbeta CDR3 sequencing was carried out on approximately 140 peripheral blood samples, which came from more than 40 ophthalmopathy, fewer than 80 hyperthyroidism and roughly 17 progressor patients. Study-wide findings and limitations: In validation, progression to ophthalmopathy was predicted by the model with nearly 71% sensitivity and approximately 78% specificity, a median of about 6.8 months before onset. In cross-validation, a model built on a 13 V-J signature told ophthalmopathy apart from stable hyperthyroidism with approximately 91% sensitivity and around 83% specificity, and in testing the same model reached 80%/75%. Blood samples also contained most of the expanded thyroid clonotypes (frequency above 0.001), which suggests that blood repertoires may reflect thyroid immune responses. Sample size was not statistically predetermined, and investigators were not blinded to group allocation.

V is cut back by 2 bases and J by 13 bases, with 1 base in the junction unmatched. From the germline V gene, CDR1 is MDHEN and CDR2 is SYDVKM. Counted from cysteine to phenylalanine, this CDR3 has 11 amino acids. The sequence is cut down to CDR3 DNA, 33 bases in frame from base 1. Graves' hyperthyroidism was defined as stable when no progression to ophthalmopathy occurred over 18 months of follow-up. Hyperthyroidism patients were newly diagnosed, with disease duration under 2 months, and aged 18 to 65 years. Any patient with an uncontrolled infection, another autoimmune disease, pregnancy or lactation was excluded. Diagnoses were established on the basis of clinical symptoms, serum thyroxine and TRAb, thyroid ultrasound, and orbital computed tomography. PBMCs were isolated from roughly 10 ml of fresh peripheral blood by Ficoll-Paque density gradient centrifugation. Total RNA was extracted with Trizol reagent, and quality was checked on an Agilent 2100 Bioanalyzer.

The material sequenced was blood. The chain is made from TRBV28 and TRBJ2-2, and 7 junction bases match TRBD1. The sequence derives from a woman younger than 30 with Graves' hyperthyroidism. The sequenced DNA: TGTGCCAGCAGTTTACGGGACAGGCTGTTTTTT. Translated, this is CASSLRDRLFF. Outside the CDR3, residues come from the reference TRBV28 and TRBJ2-2 proteins, so the full variable domain is: DVKVTQSSRYLVKRTGEKVFLECVQDMDHENMFWYRQDPGLGLRLIYFSYDVKMKEKGDIPEGYSVSREKKERFSLILESASTNQTSMYLCASSLRDRLFFGEGSRLTVL.